This T cell receptor beta chain appears in the sequencing data of a study of monozygotic twins with inflammatory bowel disease. cDNA encoding TCRalpha and TCRbeta underwent two nested PCRs of 16 and 9 cycles, each of which was followed by bead purification. TCRdb processed the 5' RACE reads again and assigns one entry to each CDR3 protein, with no DNA. The sample holds over 120,000 distinct CDR3 sequences. Per germline, CDR1 DFQATT and CDR2 SNEGSKA (reference sequence). This CDR3 has 14 amino acids. The chain is built from TRBV20-1 and TRBJ2-5; TCRdb designates TRBD1, a call that cannot be tested without DNA. The sample consisted of blood. The clonotype originates from a human donor with ulcerative colitis or Crohn's disease, or a healthy co-twin of an affected twin (not recorded which). The CDR3 sequence is CSARVDRVEETQYF.